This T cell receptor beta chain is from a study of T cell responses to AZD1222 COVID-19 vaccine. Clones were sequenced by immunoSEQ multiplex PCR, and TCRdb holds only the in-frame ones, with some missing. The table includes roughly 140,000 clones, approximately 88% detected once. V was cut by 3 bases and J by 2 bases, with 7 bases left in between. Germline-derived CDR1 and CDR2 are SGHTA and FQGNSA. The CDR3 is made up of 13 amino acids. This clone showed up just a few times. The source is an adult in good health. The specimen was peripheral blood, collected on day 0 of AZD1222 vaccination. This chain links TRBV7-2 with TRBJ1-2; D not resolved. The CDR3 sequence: CASSFQANYGYTF. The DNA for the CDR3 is TGTGCCAGCAGCTTCCAGGCGAACTATGGCTACACCTTC.